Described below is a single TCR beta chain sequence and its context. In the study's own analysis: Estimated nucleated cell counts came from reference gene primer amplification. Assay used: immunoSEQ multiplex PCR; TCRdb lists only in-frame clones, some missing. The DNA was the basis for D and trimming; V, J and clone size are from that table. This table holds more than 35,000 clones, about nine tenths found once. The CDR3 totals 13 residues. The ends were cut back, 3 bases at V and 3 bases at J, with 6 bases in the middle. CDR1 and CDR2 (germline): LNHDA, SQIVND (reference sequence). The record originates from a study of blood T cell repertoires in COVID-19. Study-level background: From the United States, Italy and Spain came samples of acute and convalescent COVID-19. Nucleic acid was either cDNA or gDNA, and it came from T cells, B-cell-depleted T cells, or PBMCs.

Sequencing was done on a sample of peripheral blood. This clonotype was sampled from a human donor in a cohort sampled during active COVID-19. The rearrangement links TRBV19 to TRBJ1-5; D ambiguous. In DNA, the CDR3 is TGTGCCAGTAGTATTCAGATCAATCAGCCCCAGCATTTT. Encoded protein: CASSIQINQPQHF.